These 31 T cell receptor beta chains were sequenced from one sample in a study of cytomegalovirus exposure and HLA in healthy donors. 60 Vbeta and 13 Jbeta primers were used in PCR. The data were produced by immunoSEQ multiplex PCR, yet TCRdb's version contains in-frame clones alone and is incomplete. This sample yields fewer than 200,000 clones, of which approximately 73% are seen a single time; under 7% belongs to the top ten. The sequencing input was PBMCs. The source is a woman between 18 and 29 years old in good health and CMV-seropositive.

This clone has only a few counts. This chain uses TRBV11-2 with TRBJ1-1; the D gene is possibly TRBD1 (5 bases). The length of the CDR3 is 12 residues. In germline, CDR1 is SGHAT, CDR2 FQNNGV. Trimming pared 3 bases from V and 5 bases from J, leaving 7 bases between. The CDR3 protein is CASSLGQTEAFF. DNA of the CDR3: TGTGCCAGCAGCTTGGGGCAGACTGAAGCTTTCTTT.

The gene calls are TRBV30 and TRBJ1-6, with a possible D match to TRBD1 (6 bases). The CDR3 length is 13 residues. Trimming pared 4 bases from V and 6 bases from J, leaving 10 bases between. From germline, CDR1 is GTSNPN and CDR2 SVGIG (reference sequence). CDR3 nucleotide sequence: TGTGCCTGGAATGGACAGAGTAATTCACCCCTCCACTTT. This gives the protein CAWNGQSNSPLHF.

V and J are TRBV7-2 and TRBJ2-1, with 10 bases that match TRBD2. The CDR3 loop spans 15 amino acids. Trimming cost V 5 bases and J 8 bases; bases outside gene matches: 9. Germline lookup yields CDR1 SGHTA and CDR2 FQGNSA. The CDR3 DNA follows: TGTGCCAGCAGCCTCCAGCGGGGGGGCCTTTATGAGCAGTTCTTC. Translating gives CASSLQRGGLYEQFF.

CDR3 sequence reads: CASSLGQGQGYTF. CDR3 nucleotides: TGTGCCAGCAGCTTAGGGCAGGGACAAGGCTACACCTTC. The rearrangement joins TRBV11-3 to TRBJ1-2, with D tentatively TRBD1 (6 bases). The CDR3 consists of 13 residues. Trimming left V 1 base short and J 8 bases short, with 11 bases between. Germline CDR1 SGHNT, CDR2 YENEEA.

This sequence joins TRBV7-2 and TRBJ1-2, with a tentative D call TRBD1 (6 bases). CDR1 and CDR2 from the germline V gene are SGHTA and FQGNSA. V dropped 1 base and J dropped 9 bases, with 12 bases sitting between them. The CDR3 sequence is 13 residues long. The CDR3 sequence is CASSLGGQGSYTF. The CDR3 nucleotides are TGTGCCAGCAGCTTAGGGGGGCAGGGAAGCTACACCTTC.

The chain has TRBV19 and TRBJ1-6; D is unclear. The CDR3 has 15 residues. V lost 7 bases to trimming and J lost 8 bases, with 18 bases between them. The germline gives CDR1 LNHDA, CDR2 SQIVND (reference sequence). In DNA form, the CDR3 reads TGTGCCAGTAAGAGTTTAGCGGAATATTATTCACCCCTCCACTTT. This sequence encodes CASKSLAEYYSPLHF.

The chain has TRBV13 and TRBJ1-5, with D unclear. CDR3 length equals 15 residues. Trimming cost V 0 bases and J 2 bases, with 8 bases left between them. CDR1 and CDR2 (germline): PRHDT, FYEKMQ (reference sequence). CDR3: CASSLGDRGNQPQHF. In DNA form, the CDR3 reads TGTGCCAGCAGCTTAGGTGACCGGGGCAATCAGCCCCAGCATTTT.

This clone was detected once. The chain links TRBV7-2 to TRBJ1-5; TRBD1 matches at 8 bases. The V gene end was trimmed by 5 bases and the J gene end by 9 bases; junction bases not matched to a gene: 9. From germline, CDR1 is SGHTA and CDR2 FQGNSA. The CDR3 sequence is 14 residues long. This CDR3 reads CASSPGGKLGPQHF. The CDR3 nucleotides read TGTGCCAGCAGCCCAGGGGGCAAGCTCGGGCCCCAGCATTTT.

V usage is TRBV30 and J usage is TRBJ1-1; 11 bases are a match to TRBD1. Germline loops: CDR1 GTSNPN, CDR2 SVGIG (reference sequence). CDR3 length: 17 residues. With 5 bases clipped from V and 8 bases from J, the junction kept 19 bases outside the gene matches. The CDR3, as DNA: TGTGCCTGGGATCCCGGGACAGGGGGGACCGCTCTCCCCGAAGCTTTCTTT. This sequence encodes CAWDPGTGGTALPEAFF.

This clone was seen once. The sample has other DNA sequences that encode this CDR3 too. The chain uses TRBV27 and TRBJ2-7, with D perhaps matching TRBD2 (6 bases). Germline V CDR1 and CDR2: MNHEY, SMNVEV (reference sequence). The CDR3 extends over 14 amino acids. V was clipped by 1 base and J by 4 bases, with 11 bases between them. The CDR3 reads CASSLYSGSYEQYF. The CDR3 DNA is TGTGCCAGCAGTTTATATAGCGGAAGTTACGAGCAGTACTTC.

The chain is built from TRBV9 and TRBJ2-5; D is ambiguous. The V gene's germline CDR1 is SGDLS and CDR2 YYNGEE. The CDR3 extends over 14 amino acids. The ends were cut back, 3 bases at V and 1 base at J, with 10 bases in the middle. CDR3 loop: CASSARQFQETQYF. The CDR3 nucleotides read TGTGCCAGCAGCGCCAGGCAGTTCCAAGAGACCCAGTACTTC.

The gene calls are TRBV9 and TRBJ2-3; 9 bases are a match to TRBD2. CDR1 and CDR2 (germline): SGDLS, YYNGEE. This CDR3 is built from 13 residues. V lost 6 bases, J lost 3 bases, and 2 bases stayed unmatched. This chain's CDR3 is CASNLAGTDTQYF. Here the CDR3 DNA reads TGTGCCAGCAACCTAGCGGGGACAGATACGCAGTATTTT.

This clone appeared a few times. The V and J genes are TRBV5-1 and TRBJ1-2; D is perhaps TRBD1 (5 bases). CDR1 SGHRS and CDR2 YFSETQ come from the germline V gene. CDR3 length equals 12 residues. V was pared by 4 bases and J by 8 bases, with 12 bases between. The CDR3 reads CASSGDAGGYTF. The CDR3 DNA follows: TGCGCCAGCAGCGGGGACGCGGGAGGCTACACCTTC. The full variable domain, completed using reference TRBV5-1 and TRBJ1-2, is KAGVTQTPRYLIKTRGQQVTLSCSPISGHRSVSWYQQTPGQGLQFLFEYFSETQRNKGNFPGRFSGRQFSNSRSEMNVSTLELGDSALYLCASSGDAGGYTFGSGTRLTVV.

The chain carries TRBV18 and TRBJ2-1; 7 bases align to TRBD1. The CDR3 is 15 residues long. CDR1 and CDR2 (germline): KGHSH, LQKENI. Unmatched junction bases numbered 4, after V lost 5 bases and J lost 0 bases. CDR3 sequence reads: CASSTRQGSYNEQFF. CDR3 sequence (DNA): TGTGCCAGCTCAACAAGACAGGGCTCCTACAATGAGCAGTTCTTC. Variable domain in full (rest from reference TRBV18 and TRBJ2-1): NAGVMQNPRHLVRRRGQEARLRCSPMKGHSHVYWYRQLPEEGLKFMVYLQKENIIDESGMPKERFSAEFPKEGPSILRIQQVVRGDSAAYFCASSTRQGSYNEQFFGPGTRLTVL.

J is TRBJ1-3 and V is TRBV25-1; TRBD1 is a possible D gene (6 bases). CDR3 length: 16 residues. The V end lost 3 bases, the J end lost 0 bases, and 12 bases lay between the germline ends. Germline loops: CDR1 MGHDK, CDR2 SYGVNS. This CDR3 is CASSDGRQDSGNTIYF. In DNA, the CDR3 is TGTGCCAGCAGTGACGGGCGACAGGACTCTGGAAACACCATATATTTT.

This clone was observed a handful of times. The V gene is TRBV4-2, the J gene TRBJ2-1, with 10 bases matching TRBD2. CDR1 is LGHNA, CDR2 YNFKEQ, per germline. The V and J ends lost 0 bases and 5 bases, in that order; junction bases with no gene match: 16. The length of the CDR3 is 20 residues. Here the CDR3 reads CASSQDRGGRLAGRDNEQFF. Here the CDR3 DNA reads TGTGCCAGCAGCCAAGACCGCGGGGGAAGACTAGCGGGCAGGGACAATGAGCAGTTCTTC.

V gene TRBV5-4 combines with J gene TRBJ2-5, with 10 nucleotides matching TRBD2. CDR1 and CDR2 (germline): SGHNT, YYREEE (reference sequence). V was pared by 4 bases and J by 5 bases, with 8 bases of the junction left unmatched. The CDR3 spans 15 residues. Here the CDR3 reads CASSSLAGAGETQYF. The CDR3 coding sequence is TGTGCCAGCAGCAGCCTAGCGGGGGCAGGGGAGACCCAGTACTTC. The entire variable domain, with the rest obtained from reference TRBV5-4 and TRBJ2-5, is as follows: ETGVTQSPTHLIKTRGQQVTLRCSSQSGHNTVSWYQQALGQGPQFIFQYYREEENGRGNFPPRFSGLQFPNYSSELNVNALELDDSALYLCASSSLAGAGETQYFGPGTRLLVL.

This clone was seen only a few times. The gene calls are TRBV7-3 and TRBJ2-3, with TRBD2 matching over 16 bases. The V and J ends lost 4 bases and 1 base, in that order; junction bases with no gene match: 8. In germline, CDR1 is SGHTA, CDR2 FQGTGA. This CDR3 comprises 19 residues. The CDR3: CASSSVGLAGGRGTDTQYF. The CDR3 bases are TGTGCCAGCAGCTCGGTGGGACTAGCGGGGGGGCGCGGCACAGATACGCAGTATTTT.

This sequence joins TRBV7-9 and TRBJ1-1, with D uncertain. This CDR3 is 12 amino acids long. V dropped 4 bases and J dropped 7 bases, with 10 bases sitting between them. Germline CDR1 SEHNR, CDR2 FQNEAQ (reference sequence). CDR3 residues: CASSSSMIEAFF. The CDR3 bases are TGTGCCAGCAGCTCCAGTATGATTGAAGCTTTCTTT.

V is TRBV27 and J is TRBJ1-1; D not certain. Trimming took 6 bases from V and 1 from J, leaving 15 bases between them. The CDR3 runs to 15 residues. CDR1 is MNHEY and CDR2 is SMNVEV in the germline V gene (reference sequence). DNA of the CDR3: TGTGCCAGCAGATCCAATGAGGGTAGGAACACTGAAGCTTTCTTT. Translated: CASRSNEGRNTEAFF.

V gene TRBV6-1 combines with J gene TRBJ1-4, with 8 bases aligning to TRBD1. J lost 8 bases, V lost 5 bases, and 10 bases had no gene match. This CDR3 contains 15 residues. Looked up from germline, CDR1 is MNHNS and CDR2 is SASEGT. The CDR3 coding sequence is TGTGCCAGCAGTTCGCAGCAGGGGGCGCGGGAAAAACTGTTTTTT. Encoded protein: CASSSQQGAREKLFF.

V is TRBV7-2 and J is TRBJ1-2, with D unclear. V dropped 1 base and J dropped 4 bases, with 10 bases sitting between them. This CDR3 comprises 14 residues. Germline V lookup: CDR1 SGHTA, CDR2 FQGNSA. In nucleotides, the CDR3 is TGTGCCAGCAGCTTAGTAAGGGAGGCCTATGGCTACACCTTC. Amino acid sequence: CASSLVREAYGYTF.

The chain combines TRBV9 with TRBJ2-1; TRBD2 is a possible D gene (7 bases). This CDR3 comprises 17 residues. Germline assignment: CDR1 SGDLS and CDR2 YYNGEE. V was trimmed by 1 base and J by 0 bases, leaving 14 bases between them. The CDR3 sequence is CASSVSAGARSYNEQFF. The CDR3 DNA reads as TGTGCCAGCAGCGTATCGGCGGGGGCCCGCTCCTACAATGAGCAGTTCTTC. The full variable domain, with the rest looked up from reference TRBV9 and TRBJ2-1, is DSGVTQTPKHLITATGQRVTLRCSPRSGDLSVYWYQQSLDQGLQFLIQYYNGEERAKGNILERFSAQQFPDLHSELNLSSLELGDSALYFCASSVSAGARSYNEQFFGPGTRLTVL.

The V and J genes are TRBV10-3 and TRBJ1-5, with no clear D. The CDR3 contains 14 residues. Trimming took 4 bases from V and 0 from J, leaving 7 bases between them. Looked up from germline, CDR1 is ENHRY and CDR2 is SYGVKD. The CDR3: CAISGHYSNQPQHF. CDR3 nucleotide sequence: TGTGCCATCAGTGGGCATTATAGCAATCAGCCCCAGCATTTT.

This chain joins TRBV7-9 and TRBJ1-4, with 10 bases fitting TRBD1. The CDR3 sequence is 17 residues long. V was clipped by 1 base and J by 8 bases; unmatched bases: 10. The germline V gene encodes CDR1 SEHNR and CDR2 FQNEAQ (reference sequence). The CDR3 protein is CASSLGVTGGLEEKLFF. In nucleotides, the CDR3 is TGTGCCAGCAGCTTAGGAGTGACAGGGGGCTTAGAAGAAAAACTGTTTTTT. Full variable domain (outside the CDR3, taken from reference TRBV7-9 and TRBJ1-4): DTGVSQNPRHKITKRGQNVTFRCDPISEHNRLYWYRQTLGQGPEFLTYFQNEAQLEKSRLLSDRFSAERPKGSFSTLEIQRTEQGDSAMYLCASSLGVTGGLEEKLFFGSGTQLSVL.

This clone was observed a single time. V is TRBV30 and J is TRBJ1-3; the D gene is possibly TRBD1 (6 bases). The V and J ends lost 0 bases and 3 bases respectively, with 24 bases between them. Germline V gene data show CDR1 as GTSNPN and CDR2 as SVGIG (reference sequence). This CDR3 has 19 residues. This CDR3 reads CAWSVFPFFGGQGGNTIYF. The CDR3 coding sequence is TGTGCCTGGAGTGTATTTCCCTTTTTCGGGGGGCAGGGTGGAAACACCATATATTTT.

The chain combines TRBV2 with TRBJ2-1; D is unclear. CDR3 length equals 17 residues. From germline, CDR1 is SNHLY and CDR2 FYNNEI. The ends were cut back, 6 bases at V and 4 bases at J, with 22 bases in the middle. CDR3 DNA sequence: TGTGCCAGCAGCCCCCCGGGTGATGAAGAGTTTTACAATGAGCAGTTCTTC. It is translated as CASSPPGDEEFYNEQFF. The full variable domain, completed using reference TRBV2 and TRBJ2-1, is EPEVTQTPSHQVTQMGQEVILRCVPISNHLYFYWYRQILGQKVEFLVSFYNNEISEKSEIFDDQFSVERPDGSNFTLKIRSTKLEDSAMYFCASSPPGDEEFYNEQFFGPGTRLTVL.

The rearrangement uses TRBV6-4 and TRBJ2-3, with D tentatively TRBD1 (6 bases). The germline CDR1 and CDR2 sequences are MRHNA and SNTAGT. V lost 3 bases to trimming and J lost 7 bases, with 11 bases between them. The CDR3 consists of 13 residues. The CDR3 region is CASSEGARNTQYF. In DNA, the CDR3 is TGTGCCAGCAGTGAGGGGGCGCGGAATACGCAGTATTTT.

The rearrangement links TRBV18 to TRBJ2-4; tentatively, D is TRBD1 (6 bases). The CDR3 totals 15 residues. Germline V gene lookup returns CDR1 KGHSH and CDR2 LQKENI. Trimming removed 1 base at V and 5 bases at J, with 12 bases between. For the CDR3, the DNA is TGTGCCAGCTCACCACGGTACAGGGAGCAAAACATTCAGTACTTC. It translates to CASSPRYREQNIQYF.

The rearrangement uses TRBV28 and TRBJ2-7, with a possible D match to TRBD1 (6 bases). Germline CDR1 reads MDHEN; CDR2 reads SYDVKM. V was trimmed by 6 bases and J by 3 bases, leaving 15 bases between them. The CDR3 sequence is 14 residues long. This CDR3 is CASRDQTGYYEQYF. CDR3 DNA sequence: TGTGCCAGCAGGGACCAAACAGGGTACTACGAGCAGTACTTC.

This clone was seen once. The chain has TRBV28 and TRBJ1-6; possibly TRBD1 for D (6 bases). The CDR3 sequence is 16 residues long. Trimming removed 6 bases at V and 0 bases at J, with 12 bases between. CDR1 is MDHEN and CDR2 is SYDVKM in the germline V gene. The DNA of the CDR3 is TGTGCCAGCAGGAGAAGGGGGAGCTCCTATAATTCACCCCTCCACTTT. Translating gives CASRRRGSSYNSPLHF.